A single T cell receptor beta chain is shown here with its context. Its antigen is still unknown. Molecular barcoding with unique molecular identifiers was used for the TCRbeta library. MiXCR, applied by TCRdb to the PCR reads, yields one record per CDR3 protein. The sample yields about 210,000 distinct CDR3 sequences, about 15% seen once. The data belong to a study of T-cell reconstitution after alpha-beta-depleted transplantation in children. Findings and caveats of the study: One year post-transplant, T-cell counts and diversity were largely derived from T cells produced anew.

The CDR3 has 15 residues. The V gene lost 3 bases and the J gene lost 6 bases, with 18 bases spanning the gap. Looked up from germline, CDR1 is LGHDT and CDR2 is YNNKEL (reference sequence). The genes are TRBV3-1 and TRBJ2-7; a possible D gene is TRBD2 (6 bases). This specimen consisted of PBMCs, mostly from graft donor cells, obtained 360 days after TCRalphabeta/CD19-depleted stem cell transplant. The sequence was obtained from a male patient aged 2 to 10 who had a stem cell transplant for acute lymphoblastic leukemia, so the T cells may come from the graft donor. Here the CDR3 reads CASSQTTSRPGEQYF. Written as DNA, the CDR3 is TGTGCCAGCAGCCAGACCACTAGCCGCCCGGGCGAGCAGTACTTC.